One TCR beta chain is described in this entry. The antigen is undetermined. The CDR3 runs 14 residues. Trimming removed 0 bases from V and 14 bases from J, with 16 bases in between. Germline assignment: CDR1 KGHSY and CDR2 FQNENV. Assay used: immunoSEQ multiplex PCR; TCRdb lists only in-frame clones, some missing. The repertoire consists of 2 million to 2.5 million clones, with more than 85% occurring once and the leading ten covering 1.5% to 2%. The data derive from a study of shared clonotypes between healthy human individuals. Findings and caveats of the study: Several donors showed sharing of 4.5% to 6% of naive CD4 clonotypes.

Naive CD8 cells, CD45RO-negative and positively selected for CCR7, excluded terminally differentiated effector memory CD45RA+ cells. The TCR was taken from a man aged 18 to 29 in good health. Some clones in this sample may be carry-over from other donors' samples. The V and J genes are TRBV16 and TRBJ1-4; D is ambiguous. The specimen sequenced was naive CD8+ T cells from PBMCs. CDR3 residues: CASSQSGPNGRLFF. The CDR3 nucleotides are TGTGCCAGCAGCCAATCTGGACCGAACGGACGGCTGTTTTTT.